A selection of T cell receptor beta chains follows, all from one sample in a study of Ad26.COV2.S vaccination and SARS-CoV-2 variants. The repertoire was sequenced with immunoSEQ multiplex PCR; TCRdb's copy has only in-frame clones and lacks some. The table shows 350,000 to 450,000 clones, with about nine tenths occurring only once. The source was peripheral blood, collected in a trial of Ad26.COV2.S vaccine versus placebo. The receptors were sampled from a person between 18 and 60 years old who received the Ad26.COV2.S COVID-19 vaccine or a placebo. The conserved cysteine and the conserved F or W are not part of the CDR3 here.

j_gene | v_gene | CDR3aa
TRBJ2-1 | TRBV27 | ASSLGLGSYNEQF
TRBJ1-6 | TRBV11-2 | ASSLDQYTGRHSPLH
TRBJ1-5 | TRBV7-2 | ASSQGQFTGTQH
TRBJ1-4 | TRBV6-5 | ASSYSDSLRDEKLF
TRBJ1-2 | TRBV15 | ATSRPRGGKYGYT
TRBJ2-2 | TRBV4-2 | ASSQGDRDTGELF
TRBJ2-2 | TRBV4-3 | ASSQGSDRVSGELF
TRBJ1-1 | TRBV18 | ASSSGSEAF
TRBJ2-5 | TRBV28 | ASSLPSGEGETQY
TRBJ1-3 | TRBV7-9 | ASSGGRAGNTIY
TRBJ1-2 | TRBV19 | ASSMGQAYGYT
TRBJ2-2 | TRBV7-9 | ASSLETFTGELF
TRBJ2-2 | TRBV19 | ASSIIAGGPNTGELF
TRBJ2-7 | TRBV7-2 | ASSLMVSDRYEQY
TRBJ1-2 | TRBV11-2 | ASSHVRPLPGQGNYT
TRBJ1-2 | TRBV19 | ASSRDPDFPDYGYT
TRBJ2-7 | TRBV6-5 | ASSYFIRDPHEQY
TRBJ1-2 | TRBV4-2 | ASSQGGGYGYT
TRBJ2-3 | TRBV5-4 | ASRQTGGEDTQY
TRBJ2-1 | TRBV15 | ATSRAGQSSYNEQF
TRBJ1-1 | TRBV20-1 | SAQGAEAF
TRBJ2-4 | TRBV5-6 | ASSPPDPGRIQY
TRBJ1-5 | TRBV6-6 | ASTLLGDPGQPQH
TRBJ2-6 | TRBV5-1 | ASSLVEGGYGANVLT
TRBJ2-7 | TRBV15 | ATSRGMAAEQY
TRBJ2-3 | TRBV25-1 | ASSFRGGPTDTQY
TRBJ1-1 | TRBV6-5 | ASSYGRLNTEAF
TRBJ1-1 | TRBV30 | AWSLEAASMNTEAF
TRBJ2-1 | TRBV19 | ASSIATGFLNEQF
TRBJ1-1 | TRBV6-1 | ASSEWNGNTEAF
TRBJ2-3 | TRBV14 | ASSQGTLRGLAGTDTQY
TRBJ2-5 | TRBV4-1 | ASSQVDSGETQY
TRBJ2-7 | TRBV24-1 | ATSASRHALYSYEQY
TRBJ1-3 | TRBV4-3 | ASSQGHSGNTIY
TRBJ2-1 | TRBV15 | ATSRDIQYNEQF
TRBJ1-1 | TRBV6-4 | ASSERAFTEAF
TRBJ1-1 | TRBV4-1 | ASSTQSFAEAF
TRBJ1-1 | TRBV4-2 | ASSPDVAEAF
TRBJ1-4 | TRBV6-5 | ASSQSRDNEKLF
TRBJ1-5 | TRBV6-6 | ASSYNQPQH
TRBJ1-1 | TRBV14 | ASSQDWLDGVNTEAF
TRBJ1-6 | TRBV3-1/TRBV3-2 | ASHRGGSPLH
TRBJ1-4 | TRBV4-1 | ASSQASLTGGREKLF
TRBJ2-1 | TRBV9 | ASSVHDEQF
TRBJ1-6 | TRBV12-2 | ASRLTQGPHNSPLH
TRBJ2-1 | TRBV6-5 | AIVIGEQF
TRBJ2-7 | TRBV11-2 | ASSFVTSGAYEQY
TRBJ2-3 | TRBV5-1 | ASSFGQGWTDTQY
TRBJ1-5 | TRBV6-6 | ASTSIHPYSNQPQH
TRBJ1-1 | TRBV6-5 | ASSYHMNTEAF
TRBJ1-2 | TRBV4-3 | ASSQRRGSGYT
TRBJ1-6 | TRBV6-6 | ASSETGGAGSPLH
TRBJ2-1 | TRBV7-9 | ASSPLGGEEQF
TRBJ1-6 | TRBV6-5 | ASLRRDWENSPLH
TRBJ2-2 | TRBV19 | ASSIVERGGTGELF
TRBJ2-2 | TRBV9 | ASSPSGDTGELF
TRBJ1-1 | TRBV9 | ASSVVGEQV
TRBJ1-6 | TRBV7-2 | ASSLTVYNSPLH